This T cell receptor beta chain derives from a study of cytomegalovirus exposure and HLA in healthy donors. Overall study results and limits: The listing of 150 to 200 TCR beta chains classed them as cytomegalovirus-associated.

The repertoire was sequenced with immunoSEQ multiplex PCR; TCRdb's copy has only in-frame clones and lacks some. The top ten clones hold under 2% of a sample with 100,000 to 120,000 clones, roughly 89% of them seen once. Per germline, CDR1 PRHDT and CDR2 FYEKMQ (reference sequence). V lost 4 bases to trimming and J lost 9 bases, with 13 bases between them. The length of the CDR3 is 12 residues. Details on this clone: Its antigen is not known.

The chain carries TRBV13 and TRBJ2-7, with D possibly being TRBD2 (5 bases). Specimen: PBMCs. The origin of this receptor is a young woman in good health and CMV-seronegative. In nucleotides, the CDR3 is TGTGCCAGCAGCTCTCCAGAGGAGGTGCAGTACTTC. Residues: CASSSPEEVQYF.